One and the same sample provided the 26 T cell receptor beta chains below, sequenced in a study of blood T cell repertoires in COVID-19. Only in-frame clones appear in the TCRdb table, and some are missing; sequencing was by immunoSEQ multiplex PCR. This table holds 490,000 or so clones, around nine tenths found once. Material for sequencing was PBMCs or T cells enriched from blood (not recorded which). These receptors were taken from a woman aged 40 to 49 who had recovered from COVID-19.

V usage is TRBV7-8 and J usage is TRBJ2-1; TRBD2 aligns across 7 bases. V was clipped by 1 base and J by 6 bases; unmatched bases: 3. Germline CDR1 and CDR2: SGHVS and FQNEAQ. The length of the CDR3 is 14 residues. The CDR3 sequence is CASSLGTRANEQFF. The CDR3, as DNA: TGTGCCAGCAGCTTAGGGACTAGGGCCAATGAGCAGTTCTTC.

This chain links TRBV24-1 with TRBJ2-2; 7 bases agree with TRBD2. J gave up 0 bases and V 1 base, and 4 bases lay outside the gene matches. The CDR3 has 17 residues. Germline loops: CDR1 KGHDR, CDR2 SFDVKD. CDR3 sequence (DNA): TGTGCCACCAGTGATTTCGGCGGGAGATCGAACACCGGGGAGCTGTTTTTT. This gives the protein CATSDFGGRSNTGELFF.

The rearrangement joins TRBV20-1 to TRBJ2-3; 9 bases fit TRBD2. In germline, CDR1 is DFQATT, CDR2 SNEGSKA (reference sequence). J was trimmed by 2 bases and V by 3 bases; bases with no gene match: 6. The CDR3 length is 15 residues. The CDR3 sequence: CSASPAGGYTDTQYF. As DNA, the CDR3 is TGCAGTGCTAGTCCAGCGGGAGGATACACAGATACGCAGTATTTT.

V gene TRBV19 combines with J gene TRBJ1-3; D perhaps matches TRBD1 (6 bases). V lost 3 bases and J 3 bases, leaving 6 bases between the germline ends. This CDR3 region has 13 residues. Per the germline V gene, CDR1 is LNHDA and CDR2 is SQIVND (reference sequence). The CDR3 DNA reads as TGTGCCAGTAGTATCAGGGGTGGAAACACCATATATTTT. Its protein product is CASSIRGGNTIYF.

The V gene is TRBV29-1, the J gene TRBJ2-7; perhaps TRBD2 as D (5 bases). V gave up 6 bases and J gave up 2 bases, with 17 bases separating them. CDR3 length: 14 residues. The V gene's germline CDR1 is SQVTM and CDR2 ANQGSEA. The CDR3 nucleotides are TGCAGCGTCGTTCAACTAGGAGGAACCTACGAGCAGTACTTC. Protein: CSVVQLGGTYEQYF.

The V call is TRBV19, the J call TRBJ1-1, with 10 bases aligning to TRBD1. The germline gives CDR1 LNHDA, CDR2 SQIVND (reference sequence). CDR3 size: 14 residues. With V trimmed by 1 base and J by 11 bases, 7 bases remained unmatched. The CDR3 region is CASSIVGTGEDAFF. DNA for the CDR3: TGTGCCAGTAGTATAGTCGGGACAGGGGAGGATGCTTTCTTT.

CDR3 protein: CSASREPAGGNEQFF. The DNA of the CDR3 is TGCAGTGCTAGTAGGGAGCCAGCGGGAGGTAATGAGCAGTTCTTC. J is TRBJ2-1 and V is TRBV20-1; 9 bases match TRBD2. CDR3 length: 15 residues. Trimming took 3 bases from V and 7 from J; bases not matched to a gene: 10. CDR1 and CDR2 from the germline V gene are DFQATT and SNEGSKA (reference sequence).

The chain recombines TRBV6-5 with TRBJ2-7; 9 bases map to TRBD2. Germline V gives CDR1 MNHEY, CDR2 SVGAGI. The V and J ends lost 6 bases and 6 bases, in that order; junction bases with no gene match: 12. This CDR3 spans 15 amino acids. CDR3 region: CASRPPGREGGEQYF. DNA for the CDR3: TGTGCCAGCAGACCACCTGGGCGGGAGGGGGGCGAGCAGTACTTC.

This rearrangement joins TRBV19 to TRBJ2-3, with D tentatively TRBD2 (6 bases). Germline lookup yields CDR1 LNHDA and CDR2 SQIVND (reference sequence). The V end was cut by 5 bases, the J end by 2 bases, with 14 bases between. This CDR3 has 15 amino acids. In DNA, the CDR3 is TGTGCCAGTAGTGATAGCGGCCAGATCACAGATACGCAGTATTTT. The encoded protein is CASSDSGQITDTQYF.

The chain combines TRBV19 with TRBJ1-1, with D possibly matching TRBD1 (5 bases). The V gene lost 3 bases and the J gene lost 6 bases, with 11 bases spanning the gap. Germline values: CDR1 LNHDA, CDR2 SQIVND (reference sequence). The CDR3 loop spans 13 amino acids. In DNA, the CDR3 is TGTGCCAGTAGTATCGGGGGGGACGCTGAAGCTTTCTTT. Translation gives CASSIGGDAEAFF.

CDR3 sequence (DNA): TGTGCCAGCTCACTACAGAGCATGAACACTGAAGCTTTCTTT. It translates to CASSLQSMNTEAFF. The chain recombines TRBV18 with TRBJ1-1, with D unresolved. Per the germline V gene, CDR1 is KGHSH and CDR2 is LQKENI. The CDR3 spans 14 residues. Deletions cut 4 bases from V and 0 bases from J, with 9 bases between.

J is TRBJ2-3 and V is TRBV5-1; 10 nucleotides match TRBD1. Per the germline V gene, CDR1 is SGHRS and CDR2 is YFSETQ. CDR3 length: 14 residues. Trimming at V came to 5 bases and at J to 1 base, leaving 1 base not matched to a gene. The CDR3, as DNA: TGCGCCAGCAGGACAGGGGGCGGCACAGATACGCAGTATTTT. It is translated as CASRTGGGTDTQYF.

Points on this clone: Other DNA sequences in the same sample also yield this CDR3. V gene TRBV9 combines with J gene TRBJ2-1, with 10 nucleotides matching TRBD1. The CDR3 has 14 residues. Germline V gene lookup returns CDR1 SGDLS and CDR2 YYNGEE. Germline trimming cut 0 bases from V and 8 bases from J; bases unmatched to any gene: 2. The CDR3 coding sequence is TGTGCCAGCAGCGTAGGACAGGGGGCCTATGAGCAGTTCTTC. It translates to CASSVGQGAYEQFF.

This chain uses TRBV6-5 with TRBJ2-1, with unresolved D. Germline loops: CDR1 MNHEY, CDR2 SVGAGI. The ends were cut back, 6 bases at V and 2 bases at J, with 14 bases in the middle. CDR3 size: 15 residues. The CDR3 sequence: CASRQNRSPYNEQFF. CDR3 bases: TGTGCCAGCAGACAGAACCGCAGTCCCTACAATGAGCAGTTCTTC.

The rearrangement joins TRBV5-1 to TRBJ2-3, with D possibly matching TRBD2 (6 bases). Germline assignment: CDR1 SGHRS and CDR2 YFSETQ. Trimming cost V 0 bases and J 6 bases, with 11 bases left between them. The CDR3 consists of 14 residues. The DNA for the CDR3 is TGCGCCAGCAGCTTGGGCGGGGCTCCCGATACGCAGTATTTT. The encoded protein is CASSLGGAPDTQYF.

This clone was seen just once. The gene calls are TRBV24-1 and TRBJ2-1, with 7 nucleotides matching TRBD1. Germline CDR1 reads KGHDR; CDR2 reads SFDVKD. Trimming at V came to 4 bases and at J to 3 bases, leaving 5 bases not matched to a gene. The CDR3 is made up of 15 amino acids. CDR3 protein: CATSDPHRGYNEQFF. DNA for the CDR3: TGTGCCACCAGTGACCCGCACAGGGGCTACAATGAGCAGTTCTTC.

The chain employs TRBV9 and TRBJ1-5; D gene ambiguous. The germline V gene has CDR1 SGDLS and CDR2 YYNGEE. V lost 0 bases to trimming and J lost 3 bases, with 10 bases between them. The CDR3 runs to 15 residues. CDR3 nucleotide sequence: TGTGCCAGCAGCGTAGCTCCGGGAGCCAATCAGCCCCAGCATTTT. The encoded protein is CASSVAPGANQPQHF.

The CDR3 nucleotides are TGTGCCAGCCGACAGGACTATGGCTACACCTTC. It translates to CASRQDYGYTF. This chain uses TRBV2 with TRBJ1-2, with D tentatively TRBD1 (6 bases). The CDR3 extends over 11 amino acids. In germline, CDR1 is SNHLY, CDR2 FYNNEI. V shed 8 bases and J shed 3 bases, with 7 bases lying between them.

The V call is TRBV11-3, the J call TRBJ1-1; D remains ambiguous. Germline CDR1 is SGHNT and CDR2 is YENEEA. Trimming took off 5 bases at V and 6 bases at J, with 13 bases between the two ends. This CDR3 is built from 13 residues. The CDR3 protein is CASSRTGGAEAFF. CDR3 bases: TGTGCCAGCAGCAGGACGGGAGGCGCTGAAGCTTTCTTT.

There are a few counts of this clone. The J gene is TRBJ1-5, the V gene TRBV24-1, with D unresolved. There are 12 residues in the CDR3. Germline-derived CDR1 and CDR2 are KGHDR and SFDVKD. Trimming stripped 4 bases from V and 5 bases from J, with 5 bases between. The chain's CDR3 is CATSDADQPQHF. The CDR3, as DNA: TGTGCCACCAGTGACGCGGATCAGCCCCAGCATTTT.

The chain is built from TRBV2 and TRBJ1-5, with TRBD1 matching over 7 bases. V was pared by 5 bases and J by 4 bases, with 2 bases of the junction left unmatched. This CDR3 region has 13 residues. Germline V gives CDR1 SNHLY, CDR2 FYNNEI. DNA for the CDR3: TGTGCCAGCAGTCTGGACAGGAATCAGCCCCAGCATTTT. Translated, it gives CASSLDRNQPQHF.

This clone has only a few counts. The chain joins TRBV30 to TRBJ2-7, with D possibly being TRBD2 (5 bases). Germline CDR1 reads GTSNPN; CDR2 reads SVGIG (reference sequence). Trimming stripped 0 bases from V and 3 bases from J, with 9 bases between. CDR3 length: 13 amino acids. The CDR3 DNA reads TGTGCCTGGAGTGTATCCGGGAACTACGAGCAGTACTTC. Translation: CAWSVSGNYEQYF.

CDR3 sequence: CASSLGDRMNTEAFF. As DNA, the CDR3 is TGTGCCAGCAGCTTAGGGGACAGGATGAACACTGAAGCTTTCTTT. The chain employs TRBV7-9 and TRBJ1-1; TRBD1 agrees at 8 bases. CDR3 length: 15 residues. Germline CDR1 is SEHNR and CDR2 is FQNEAQ (reference sequence). J lost 0 bases, V lost 1 base, and 1 base had no gene match.

This chain links TRBV27 with TRBJ2-5; 7 nucleotides match TRBD1. V shed 5 bases, J shed 7 bases, and the junction held 10 bases outside the gene matches. From germline, CDR1 is MNHEY and CDR2 SMNVEV (reference sequence). The CDR3 covers 14 residues. CDR3 region: CASSPLDRILTQYF. In DNA, the CDR3 is TGTGCCAGCAGTCCCTTGGACAGGATTTTGACCCAGTACTTC.

V and J are TRBV18 and TRBJ2-7, with D maybe TRBD1 (6 bases). The length of the CDR3 is 15 residues. The germline CDR1 and CDR2 sequences are KGHSH and LQKENI. V was pared by 2 bases and J by 3 bases, with 14 bases between. CDR3: CASSPSLQGFYEQYF. CDR3 coding DNA: TGTGCCAGCTCACCATCCCTCCAGGGGTTCTACGAGCAGTACTTC.

This clone was counted once. This chain links TRBV19 with TRBJ1-5, with D unresolved. V dropped 1 base and J dropped 10 bases, with 8 bases sitting between them. The length of the CDR3 is 12 residues. Germline loops: CDR1 LNHDA, CDR2 SQIVND (reference sequence). The DNA for the CDR3 is TGTGCCAGTAGTATAGGTTCAGGTCCCCAGCATTTT. Translation: CASSIGSGPQHF. The full variable domain, rest sourced from reference TRBV19 and TRBJ1-5, is DGGITQSPKYLFRKEGQNVTLSCEQNLNHDAMYWYRQDPGQGLRLIYYSQIVNDFQKGDIAEGYSVSREKKESFPLTVTSAQKNPTAFYLCASSIGSGPQHFGDGTRLSIL.